This TCR beta chain stems from a study of T cell responses to AZD1222 COVID-19 vaccine (dated by TCRdb to about 2021). At the level of the whole study: AZD1222 recipients whose second dose came at about 4 weeks and those whose second dose came at about 12 weeks were combined into one group, since spike-specific TCR depth and breadth did not differ between the two schedules. Trial participants were enrolled by age into 18-55, 56-69 and 70-plus year subgroups, with about 150, 27 and 61 TCR-sequenced participants respectively. A total of approximately 240 trial participants underwent TCR sequencing, of whom 200 to 220 had received two doses of AZD1222 and roughly 26 had received two doses of the MenACWY control vaccine.

Sample time point, as interpreted from the label and publication: baseline before first vaccination. Vaccinee samples came from UK trials COV001 and COV002, including a single-blind randomized controlled phase 2/3 trial of AZD1222 (ChAdOx1 nCoV-19) in healthy adults. For TCRbeta chain sequencing, PBMC samples from trial participants were taken at day 0 and at day 28 after the second dose. Overall study outcomes, separate from this receptor: In the small 56-69-year group, the increase in depth fell short of significance, most likely because of low power. Participants were mostly white British and included more females than males, and it was suggested by the authors that clonal diversity may have been underestimated. Conclusions about previously exposed vaccinees are limited because only a handful of AZD1222 recipients were SARS-CoV-2 seropositive at baseline. Spike-specific TCR breadth and depth rose significantly after two AZD1222 doses compared with day 0 and with MenACWY recipients. No day 14 peak-response samples were available, so repertoires were characterized only after the peak T cell response. Reportedly, almost half of the unique spike-specific TCRs recognized epitopes lying outside the regions that are mutated in the B.1.351 and B.1.1.7 variants. The vaccine-associated CD4 TCRs covered the entire spike protein, and the dominant responses fell in regions 160-218 and 743-854.

Sequences LNHDA (CDR1) and SQIVND (CDR2) are obtained from the germline V gene (reference sequence). Reading from cysteine to phenylalanine, the CDR3 counts 14 amino acids. The kept DNA is CDR3 alone, 42 bases in frame from the first base. V loses 7 bases, J loses 2 bases, and the germline ends lie 14 bases apart. The CDR3 regions of human TCRbeta chains were subjected to immunosequencing. Concerning the study's data processing: TCRs in the repertoires were matched against a reference library of SARS-CoV-2-specific TCRs that had been generated with the MIRA antigen-specificity platform. Breadth meant the fraction of unique TCRs that were SARS-CoV-2-associated, whereas depth meant the fraction of total T cells that were SARS-CoV-2-associated. Each spike-specific TCR was assigned to its reactive spike region and to a CD4 or CD8 class using the MIRA data. Log10-transformed breadth and depth values were compared by one-way ANOVA with Sidak's multiple comparisons tests. In its TCRdb copy, this immuneACCESS table keeps in-frame sequences only and misses some clones. Where compared with another copy, unresolved V genes explain less than half of these, and the others have no known cause. V and J calls and clone size are copied from that table; D and trimming were computed from the DNA. Within this sample are some 170,000 clones, with about 88% of them counted one time only. The ten top clones hold 1.5% to 2% of the sample.

Of note for this clone: Its antigen is not yet known. The sample holds no much larger clone one base away, and base qualities are not on file.

This sequence was found in an adult in good health. The sample in question was peripheral blood, obtained on day 0 of AZD1222 vaccination. This chain joins TRBV19 to TRBJ1-2, with the D gene not clear enough to name. The CDR3 has the sequence CASNRRAGNYGYTF. The DNA sequence is as follows: TGTGCCAGTAACCGGAGGGCGGGGAACTATGGCTACACCTTC.